This entry concerns a single T cell receptor beta chain. Germline loops: CDR1 KGHSH, CDR2 LQKENI. The germline V and J ends were trimmed by 3 bases and 9 bases, with 15 bases remaining between them. This CDR3 is 13 amino acids long. The data originate from a study of early T cells in non-severe SARS-CoV-2 infection. In the library, individual cDNA molecules carried attached unique molecular identifiers. In TCRdb, the 5' RACE reads were re-called with MiXCR into one record per CDR3 protein. Found here are roughly 66,000 distinct CDR3 sequences, over 8% of them singletons; the top ten hold approximately 3%.

The material sequenced was whole blood. The chain combines TRBV18 with TRBJ2-7; D might be TRBD1 or TRBD2, each matching 6 bases. The TCR was taken from an adult who was a healthcare worker with PCR-confirmed SARS-CoV-2 infection or an uninfected control (not recorded which). The chain's CDR3 is CASSPTGAEGQYF. Written as DNA, the CDR3 is TGTGCCAGCTCACCGACGGGGGCGGAGGGGCAGTACTTC.